This TCR beta chain stems from a study of vaccination and CD4 T cells after COVID-19. The wider study: Cellular stimulation was performed using overlapping spike peptides derived from SARS-CoV-2, HCoV-NL63, HCoV-OC43 and HCoV-229E.

As regards this clonotype: Its antigen is unknown.

Whole-study findings and limits: When vaccine-specific clones from convalescent patients were examined, 304 of 307 were spike mono-reactive.

With the Oncomine TCR Beta short-read assay, DNA from cultured CD4+ T cells was sequenced. Someone extracted genomic DNA from cultured CD4+ T cells. One entry per CDR3 protein, called by TCRdb with MiXCR from the PCR reads. The data show about 8,500 distinct CDR3 sequences, 48% seen once. V lost 2 bases and J lost 4; bases outside the gene matches: 4. Germline loops: CDR1 SGHTA, CDR2 FQGNSA. This CDR3 comprises 14 residues. Treatment here: approximately 9-day PBMC culture with coronavirus spike peptide pools or control peptides (ViraFEST assay). Upon completion of 10 days of culture, CD4+ T cells were isolated via negative selection.

The sequence was collected from a human donor who had recovered from COVID-19. Sequencing was carried out using CD4+ T cells from blood, cultured in vitro. The rearrangement uses TRBV7-2 and TRBJ1-2, with 7 bases aligning to TRBD1. CDR3 sequence: CASSLTGTAYGYTF. CDR3 nucleotides: TGTGCCAGCAGCTTAACAGGGACAGCCTATGGCTACACCTTC.